The 3 T cell receptor beta chains in this list originate from one sample, sequenced in a study of immune evolution from preneoplasia to lung adenocarcinoma. Only in-frame clones appear in the TCRdb table, and some are missing; sequencing was by immunoSEQ multiplex PCR. Among roughly 10,000 clones listed, roughly 91% were seen once. The sample comprised FFPE invasive lung adenocarcinoma tissue. Receptor source: a person aged 65 to 85 with invasive lung adenocarcinoma. Some clones in this sample may be carry-over from other donors' samples.

The CDR3 DNA reads TGTGCCAGCAGGCAAAGCTCTGGGGCCAACGTCCTGACTTTC. Translation gives CASRQSSGANVLTF. V usage is TRBV28 and J usage is TRBJ2-6, with D hard to call. Germline assignment: CDR1 MDHEN and CDR2 SYDVKM. The V end was cut by 6 bases, the J end by 0 bases, with 6 bases between. The CDR3 runs 14 residues.

This clone was counted once. This rearrangement joins TRBV7-9 to TRBJ1-1, with 8 bases matching TRBD1. The CDR3 is made up of 13 amino acids. Per germline, CDR1 SEHNR and CDR2 FQNEAQ (reference sequence). The ends lost 1 base at V and 9 bases at J; junction bases unmatched: 4. The CDR3 nucleotides read TGTGCCAGCAGCTTAGACGGACAGGGTAAAGCTTTCTTT. This sequence encodes CASSLDGQGKAFF.

The chain couples TRBV5-1 to TRBJ2-7; D is perhaps TRBD1 (5 bases). The CDR3 is 14 residues long. The germline gives CDR1 SGHRS, CDR2 YFSETQ. V dropped 1 base and J dropped 5 bases, with 13 bases sitting between them. The CDR3 sequence: CASSLTGDGDEQYF. The CDR3 DNA sequence: TGCGCCAGCAGCTTGACAGGTGATGGCGACGAGCAGTACTTC.